One sample yielded the 19 T cell receptor beta chains listed below, sequenced in a study of blood T cell repertoires in COVID-19. Sequencing used immunoSEQ multiplex PCR; TCRdb keeps in-frame clones, though not all of them. The table shows 310,000 or so clones, with approximately 91% occurring only once. The sample taken for sequencing was PBMCs or T cells enriched from blood (not recorded which). Every receptor here comes from a woman aged 35 to 49 who had recovered from COVID-19.

V gene TRBV7-9 combines with J gene TRBJ1-3; D ambiguous. Germline V gene sequence: CDR1 SEHNR, CDR2 FQNEAQ (reference sequence). V dropped 5 bases and J dropped 0 bases, with 14 bases sitting between them. The CDR3 totals 16 residues. DNA of the CDR3: TGTGCCAGCAGCACTCCACTGAGCAACTCTGGAAACACCATATATTTT. Translating it yields CASSTPLSNSGNTIYF.

The J gene is TRBJ2-7, the V gene TRBV19, with D hard to call. The CDR3 sequence is 15 residues long. V gave up 3 bases and J gave up 3 bases, with 15 bases separating them. Germline CDR1 and CDR2: LNHDA and SQIVND (reference sequence). DNA for the CDR3: TGTGCCAGTAGTATCGAGGCGAACCTAGGCTACGAGCAGTACTTC. Protein: CASSIEANLGYEQYF.

This clone was seen a few times. The rearrangement joins TRBV18 to TRBJ2-1, with TRBD2 identical over 9 bases. The CDR3 is 14 residues long. Germline loops: CDR1 KGHSH, CDR2 LQKENI. J gave up 8 bases and V 2 bases, and 4 bases lay outside the gene matches. CDR3 DNA sequence: TGTGCCAGCTCACCAATAGCGGGGGATGATGAGCAGTTCTTC. It yields the protein CASSPIAGDDEQFF. The variable domain in full, completed from reference TRBV18 and TRBJ2-1, reads NAGVMQNPRHLVRRRGQEARLRCSPMKGHSHVYWYRQLPEEGLKFMVYLQKENIIDESGMPKERFSAEFPKEGPSILRIQQVVRGDSAAYFCASSPIAGDDEQFFGPGTRLTVL.

The rearrangement joins TRBV7-2 to TRBJ1-6, with 8 bases that match TRBD1. Trimming took 5 bases from V and 7 from J; bases not matched to a gene: 4. The length of the CDR3 is 14 residues. CDR1 is SGHTA, CDR2 FQGNSA, per germline. The CDR3 DNA reads TGTGCCAGCAGCCGGGACAGGCAAAATTCACCCCTCCACTTT. Translating gives CASSRDRQNSPLHF.

V gene TRBV19 combines with J gene TRBJ1-4; TRBD1 might be the D (6 bases). The CDR3 runs 14 residues. Deletions cut 5 bases from V and 5 bases from J, with 12 bases between. Germline CDR1 and CDR2: LNHDA and SQIVND (reference sequence). The CDR3: CASSLVRGNEKLFF. CDR3 coding DNA: TGTGCCAGTAGTCTCGTCAGGGGAAATGAAAAACTGTTTTTT. The variable domain in full, completed from reference TRBV19 and TRBJ1-4, reads DGGITQSPKYLFRKEGQNVTLSCEQNLNHDAMYWYRQDPGQGLRLIYYSQIVNDFQKGDIAEGYSVSREKKESFPLTVTSAQKNPTAFYLCASSLVRGNEKLFFGSGTQLSVL.

V gene TRBV7-2 combines with J gene TRBJ1-1, with 7 bases aligning to TRBD1. The CDR3 has 16 amino acids. CDR1 is SGHTA and CDR2 is FQGNSA in the germline V gene. Unmatched junction bases numbered 9, after V lost 4 bases and J lost 1 base. The CDR3 DNA sequence: TGTGCCAGCAGCTCGGACAGGTTGGGGGGGAACACTGAAGCTTTCTTT. Its protein is CASSSDRLGGNTEAFF. Supplemented by reference TRBV7-2 and TRBJ1-1, the full variable domain reads GAGVSQSPSNKVTEKGKDVELRCDPISGHTALYWYRQSLGQGLEFLIYFQGNSAPDKSGLPSDRFSAERTGGSVSTLTIQRTQQEDSAVYLCASSSDRLGGNTEAFFGQGTRLTVV.

The chain joins TRBV6-2 or TRBV6-3 to TRBJ2-1; 7 nucleotides align to TRBD1. The J segment lost 0 bases and the V segment lost 5 bases, leaving 4 bases of the junction unmatched. The CDR3 is 15 amino acids. CDR1 and CDR2 (germline): MNHEY, SVGEGT. For the CDR3, the DNA is TGTGCCAGCAGTAAAGGACAGGTCTCCTACAATGAGCAGTTCTTC. Protein: CASSKGQVSYNEQFF.

V gene TRBV5-1 combines with J gene TRBJ2-3, with a tentative D call TRBD1 (6 bases). Per germline, CDR1 SGHRS and CDR2 YFSETQ. The CDR3 runs to 17 residues. V lost 0 bases and J 4 bases, leaving 18 bases between the germline ends. The CDR3 sequence: CASSLAVLGQFPDTQYF. The CDR3 DNA is TGCGCCAGCAGCTTGGCCGTCCTTGGACAGTTCCCAGATACGCAGTATTTT.

V and J are TRBV14 and TRBJ2-1; TRBD2 matches at 8 bases. Germline V lookup: CDR1 SGHDN, CDR2 FVKESK. V shed 3 bases and J 3 bases; nucleotides not matched to a gene: 10. The CDR3 is 17 residues long. CDR3 region: CASSHNVASGGYNEQFF. DNA for the CDR3: TGTGCCAGCAGCCATAACGTCGCCAGCGGGGGCTACAATGAGCAGTTCTTC.

This chain uses TRBV7-2 with TRBJ2-7; 8 bases align to TRBD1. Germline CDR1 is SGHTA and CDR2 is FQGNSA. The CDR3 has 14 residues. V gave up 4 bases and J gave up 7 bases; unmatched junction bases: 9. Written as DNA, the CDR3 is TGTGCCAGCAGCTGGACAGGGACCCTTAAGGAGCAGTACTTC. Its translation: CASSWTGTLKEQYF.

The V and J genes are TRBV6-1 and TRBJ1-5, with 7 bases that match TRBD1. After removal of 0 bases from V and 0 bases from J, the junction contained 8 bases not matched to a gene. Germline V lookup: CDR1 MNHNS, CDR2 SASEGT. The CDR3 totals 18 residues. This CDR3 is CASSEARAGGYSNQPQHF. In DNA, the CDR3 is TGTGCCAGCAGTGAAGCGCGGGCAGGGGGTTATAGCAATCAGCCCCAGCATTTT.

The J gene is TRBJ2-5, the V gene TRBV28; perhaps TRBD1 as D (5 bases). V was pared by 2 bases and J by 1 base, with 11 bases between. Germline V gene sequence: CDR1 MDHEN, CDR2 SYDVKM. CDR3 length equals 15 residues. In DNA form, the CDR3 reads TGTGCCAGCAGTTTAACGACAGCCCTCCAAGAGACCCAGTACTTC. Its translation is CASSLTTALQETQYF.

This chain uses TRBV5-1 with TRBJ1-1; weak D call: TRBD1 (6 bases). The CDR3 covers 15 residues. In germline, CDR1 is SGHRS, CDR2 YFSETQ. The germline V and J ends were trimmed by 3 bases and 1 base, with 13 bases remaining between them. In nucleotides, the CDR3 is TGCGCCAGCAGCTCCCAGGGGTGGGGGAACACTGAAGCTTTCTTT. This codes for CASSSQGWGNTEAFF.

This chain connects TRBV9 to TRBJ2-1; D is unclear. V lost 0 bases, J lost 5 bases, and 9 bases lay in between. CDR1 SGDLS and CDR2 YYNGEE come from the germline V gene. This CDR3 has 14 residues. The CDR3 sequence is CASSVAPPDNEQFF. CDR3 in DNA: TGTGCCAGCAGCGTAGCGCCGCCAGACAATGAGCAGTTCTTC.

About this clone: At the DNA level, this CDR3 is encoded by other sequences in the same sample as well. J is TRBJ2-7 and V is TRBV11-2, with 7 positions matching TRBD1. This CDR3 is built from 13 residues. Germline CDR1 and CDR2: SGHAT and FQNNGV. V gave up 0 bases and J gave up 4 bases; unmatched junction bases: 0. CDR3 sequence (DNA): TGTGCCAGCAGCTTAGACAGGGGGTACGAGCAGTACTTC. Translation gives CASSLDRGYEQYF.

The rearrangement uses TRBV7-2 and TRBJ2-2, with D unresolved. Germline V lookup: CDR1 SGHTA, CDR2 FQGNSA. This CDR3 comprises 13 residues. V was pared by 5 bases and J by 1 base, with 5 bases between. The CDR3 coding sequence is TGTGCCAGCAGCAATATGAACACCGGGGAGCTGTTTTTT. Residues: CASSNMNTGELFF.

This sequence joins TRBV7-2 and TRBJ1-2, with D tentatively TRBD1 (5 bases). The germline V gene has CDR1 SGHTA and CDR2 FQGNSA. This CDR3 is built from 14 residues. With 1 base removed from V and 7 bases from J, the gap between germline ends came to 13 bases. CDR3: CASSLVVRGGGYTF. CDR3 in DNA: TGTGCCAGCAGCTTAGTAGTCCGGGGGGGTGGCTACACCTTC.

The chain is built from TRBV19 and TRBJ2-7, with a tentative D call TRBD1 (5 bases). Looked up from germline, CDR1 is LNHDA and CDR2 is SQIVND (reference sequence). V was trimmed by 1 base and J by 5 bases, leaving 15 bases between them. The CDR3 spans 15 residues. The CDR3 coding sequence is TGTGCCAGTAGTATAGCCCCCCAGGGATATGACGAGCAGTACTTC. It is translated as CASSIAPQGYDEQYF.

This clone was counted once. The J gene is TRBJ1-1, the V gene TRBV4-2; TRBD1 might be the D (6 bases). The V gene's germline CDR1 is LGHNA and CDR2 YNFKEQ. This CDR3 contains 17 residues. V was clipped by 0 bases and J by 1 base, with 15 bases between them. CDR3 residues: CASSQDRREGGNTEAFF. CDR3 coding DNA: TGTGCCAGCAGCCAAGATCGACGGGAGGGGGGGAACACTGAAGCTTTCTTT.